These 15 T cell receptor beta chains were all obtained from the same sample, sequenced in a study of shared clonotypes between healthy human individuals (dated by TCRdb to 2020 to 2021). Libraries were made using the immunoSEQ multiplex PCR assay. As stored in TCRdb, this immuneACCESS dataset retains in-frame rearrangements with V and J assigned. A fraction of the clones does not appear; measured against another copy, unresolved V genes explain less than half of the discrepancy, and the remainder lacks a known reason. Counted in this sample were around 2.3 million clones; 90% to 96% of them appeared once. Approximately 0.13% of the sample belongs to the ten largest clones. Material: naive CD4+ T cells sorted from blood. The cell subset or site tag for this specimen amounts to: CD45RA+ positively selected. These receptors all come from a man younger than 35 in good health.

This chain links TRBV4-3 with TRBJ1-4; D is ambiguous. Trimming left V 0 bases short and J 2 bases short, with 7 bases between. This CDR3 has 15 amino acids. Germline V CDR1 and CDR2: LGHNA, YSLEER. The CDR3 sequence is CASSQDRGTNEKLFF. In nucleotides, the CDR3 is TGCGCCAGCAGCCAAGACCGTGGGACTAATGAAAAACTGTTTTTT.

The chain employs TRBV11-2 and TRBJ2-1; D call uncertain. This CDR3 is built from 15 residues. The germline CDR1 and CDR2 sequences are SGHAT and FQNNGV. The ends were cut back, 3 bases at V and 8 bases at J, with 17 bases in the middle. DNA for the CDR3: TGTGCCAGCAGCTTCTCCGGACGGCATCAACATGAGCAGTTCTTC. This translates into CASSFSGRHQHEQFF.

The V and J genes are TRBV9 and TRBJ2-7; the match to TRBD2 covers 12 bases. The CDR3 spans 16 residues. Germline CDR1 is SGDLS and CDR2 is YYNGEE. J lost 6 bases, V lost 1 base, and 8 bases had no gene match. The CDR3 region has the DNA TGTGCCAGCAGCGTACTGGAGACTAGCGGGAGCACCGAGCAGTACTTC. It is translated as CASSVLETSGSTEQYF.

The chain links TRBV7-6 to TRBJ2-7, with D unclear. The CDR3 has 13 amino acids. Trimming removed 5 bases at V and 1 base at J, with 9 bases between. The germline V gene has CDR1 SGHVS and CDR2 FNYEAQ. The CDR3 DNA follows: TGTGCCAGCAGCCCCTACCGTTCCTACGAGCAGTACTTC. Protein sequence: CASSPYRSYEQYF.

With respect to this clone: Other DNA sequences within the sample encode an identical CDR3. CDR3 protein: CASSSGRNTEAFF. The CDR3, as DNA: TGTGCCAGCAGTTCCGGACGGAACACTGAAGCTTTCTTT. The V call is TRBV28, the J call TRBJ1-1; D unclear. CDR1 is MDHEN and CDR2 is SYDVKM in the germline V gene. Trimming removed 4 bases at V and 1 base at J, with 7 bases between. This CDR3 has 13 residues.

Note on this clone: Other DNA sequences from this sample encode an identical CDR3 as well. V is TRBV5-1 and J is TRBJ2-2, with 7 nucleotides matching TRBD1. The CDR3 extends over 16 amino acids. Trimming took 3 bases from V and 0 from J; bases not matched to a gene: 5. CDR1 and CDR2 from the germline V gene are SGHRS and YFSETQ. This CDR3 is CASSSTGTANTGELFF. The CDR3 DNA follows: TGCGCCAGCAGCTCAACCGGGACAGCGAACACCGGGGAGCTGTTTTTT.

The gene calls are TRBV5-1 and TRBJ2-1; 9 nucleotides agree with TRBD2. The ends lost 4 bases at V and 5 bases at J; junction bases unmatched: 7. The CDR3 has 15 amino acids. Germline V lookup: CDR1 SGHRS, CDR2 YFSETQ. The CDR3, as DNA: TGCGCCAGCAGCCCGGGAGCGGGAGGTCACAATGAGCAGTTCTTC. Translating gives CASSPGAGGHNEQFF.

J is TRBJ2-2 and V is TRBV25-1, with 10 bases fitting TRBD2. Germline V gives CDR1 MGHDK, CDR2 SYGVNS. The CDR3 is made up of 17 amino acids. J gave up 6 bases and V 5 bases, and 12 bases lay outside the gene matches. The CDR3 sequence: CASSQAAGGPAAGELFF. The CDR3 bases are TGTGCCAGCAGTCAGGCAGCGGGAGGGCCCGCGGCCGGGGAGCTGTTTTTT.

Worth noting for this clone: The sample holds other DNA sequences that translate to the same CDR3. The CDR3, as DNA: TGCGCCAGCAGCTTGGGAGGGACAGGGGGAAATGAAAAACTGTTTTTT. Translating gives CASSLGGTGGNEKLFF. The chain recombines TRBV5-1 with TRBJ1-4, with 11 bases aligning to TRBD1. The CDR3 has 16 amino acids. With 0 bases clipped from V and 5 bases from J, the junction kept 3 bases outside the gene matches. Germline CDR1 is SGHRS and CDR2 is YFSETQ.

The chain is built from TRBV28 and TRBJ2-4, with 11 bases lining up with TRBD2. This CDR3 is built from 19 residues. V was clipped by 4 bases and J by 0 bases; unmatched bases: 11. CDR1 and CDR2 from the germline V gene are MDHEN and SYDVKM. The CDR3 coding sequence is TGTGCCAGCAGTTCGCCCGGGACTAGCGGAGATCTAGCCAAAAACATTCAGTACTTC. It is translated as CASSSPGTSGDLAKNIQYF. Combining the CDR3 with reference TRBV28 and TRBJ2-4 gives the whole variable domain DVKVTQSSRYLVKRTGEKVFLECVQDMDHENMFWYRQDPGLGLRLIYFSYDVKMKEKGDIPEGYSVSREKKERFSLILESASTNQTSMYLCASSSPGTSGDLAKNIQYFGAGTRLSVL.

This chain links TRBV2 with TRBJ1-2; TRBD1 matches at 8 bases. The CDR3 sequence is 14 residues long. From germline, CDR1 is SNHLY and CDR2 FYNNEI. V dropped 6 bases and J dropped 4; count of bases not matched to a gene: 7. This CDR3 reads CASSEDRAGYGYTF. In nucleotides, the CDR3 is TGTGCCAGCAGCGAGGACAGGGCGGGCTATGGCTACACCTTC.

This chain joins TRBV5-6 and TRBJ2-3, with 9 bases that match TRBD2. V was pared by 3 bases and J by 6 bases, with 8 bases of the junction left unmatched. The CDR3 has 15 residues. Per the germline V gene, CDR1 is SGHDT and CDR2 is YYEEEE. CDR3: CASSSRLAARDTQYF. Here the CDR3 DNA reads TGTGCCAGCAGCTCTCGACTAGCGGCTCGGGATACGCAGTATTTT. Full variable domain (remainder filled in from reference TRBV5-6 and TRBJ2-3): DAGVTQSPTHLIKTRGQQVTLRCSPKSGHDTVSWYQQALGQGPQFIFQYYEEEERQRGNFPDRFSGHQFPNYSSELNVNALLLGDSALYLCASSSRLAARDTQYFGPGTRLTVL.

The genes are TRBV10-3 and TRBJ2-5, with 8 bases matching TRBD1. J lost 5 bases, V lost 4 bases, and 3 bases had no gene match. The CDR3 length is 13 residues. CDR1 is ENHRY and CDR2 is SYGVKD in the germline V gene. The CDR3 loop reads CAISVNRGETQYF. Here the CDR3 DNA reads TGTGCCATCAGTGTAAACAGGGGGGAGACCCAGTACTTC.

With respect to this clone: The same CDR3 is also encoded by other DNA sequences in this sample. The V and J genes are TRBV15 and TRBJ2-5; D remains ambiguous. V lost 1 base and J lost 2, with 2 bases in between. The length of the CDR3 is 12 residues. Germline CDR1 reads LNHNV; CDR2 reads YYDKDF (reference sequence). The CDR3 protein is CATSRGQETQYF. The CDR3 nucleotides are TGTGCCACCAGCAGAGGGCAAGAGACCCAGTACTTC.

This chain uses TRBV6-5 with TRBJ1-2, with D possibly TRBD1 on 5 matching bases. The V end was cut by 2 bases, the J end by 5 bases, with 15 bases between. The CDR3 runs 15 residues. Germline assignment: CDR1 MNHEY and CDR2 SVGAGI. The CDR3 reads CASSYTSAGSYGYTF. In nucleotides, the CDR3 is TGTGCCAGCAGTTACACTTCGGCAGGGTCGTATGGCTACACCTTC.